This T cell receptor beta chain was documented in a study of OX40 agonist ivuxolimab in advanced cancers. Study background: Every 2 weeks, patients got intravenous ivuxolimab at one of six dose levels (0.01-10 mg/kg). Mean age approximately 61 years, range roughly 20 to 85; 82.7% male. Whole-study results and caveats: The study observed clonal expansion of CD4+ and CD8+ blood T cells by week 6 at 0.1 to 3.0 mg/kg.

TCRdb keeps only in-frame clones here, not all; method: immunoSEQ multiplex PCR. This sample has under 85,000 clones, with around 86% found just once. The CDR3 is 17 amino acids. Per the germline V gene, CDR1 is SGHTA and CDR2 is FQGNSA. The V and J ends lost 4 bases and 4 bases, in that order; junction bases with no gene match: 12. As regards this clone: Its matching antigen is unknown.

The sequence derives from an adult with an advanced solid tumor such as melanoma, head and neck, liver or kidney cancer. This specimen was CD4+ or CD8+ T cells sorted from blood, taken in a trial of the OX40 agonist ivuxolimab. This sequence joins TRBV7-2 and TRBJ2-5; TRBD1 matches 10 bases. The CDR3 sequence: CASSSFGLRDRGETQYF. The CDR3 DNA follows: TGTGCCAGCAGCTCGTTCGGACTCCGGGACAGGGGAGAGACCCAGTACTTC.